The rows below give T cell receptor beta chains drawn from one sample of a study of OX40 agonist ivuxolimab in advanced cancers. Assay used: immunoSEQ multiplex PCR; TCRdb lists only in-frame clones, some missing. The table lists approximately 80,000 clones, approximately 89% of them singletons. The sample in question was CD4+ or CD8+ T cells sorted from blood, obtained in a trial of the OX40 agonist ivuxolimab. The receptor set was obtained from an adult with an advanced solid tumor such as melanoma, head and neck, liver or kidney cancer. CDR3s include the opening cysteine and the closing phenylalanine or tryptophan. D genes are given only for firm matches. Size values are once, few and many counts, or a class for expanded clones, and some rows have none.

d_gene	abundance	v_gene	j_gene	CDR3aa	CDR3nt
TRBD2	once	TRBV5-1	TRBJ2-3	CASSEGLAGLSDTQYF	TGCGCCAGCAGTGAGGGACTAGCGGGATTATCAGATACGCAGTATTTT
.	.	TRBV9	TRBJ2-1	CASSAGQLESEQFF	TGTGCCAGCAGCGCCGGACAGCTTGAGTCTGAGCAGTTCTTC
.	.	TRBV5-7	TRBJ1-5	CASSLSRFNRFNQPQHF	TGTGCCAGCAGCTTGAGTCGGTTTAACAGGTTCAATCAGCCCCAGCATTTT
.	.	TRBV6-1	TRBJ2-7	CASEKLGEQYF	TGTGCCAGCGAGAAACTCGGGGAGCAGTACTTC
.	.	TRBV2	TRBJ1-1	CASWSLNTEAFF	TGTGCCAGCTGGAGCCTGAACACTGAAGCTTTCTTT
.	.	TRBV11-2	TRBJ1-2	CASSLDLQGSWRGYTF	TGTGCCAGCAGCTTAGACTTACAGGGAAGCTGGAGAGGCTACACCTTC
.	once	TRBV11-3	TRBJ2-7	CASSLVTGPGYEQYF	TGTGCCAGCAGCTTAGTAACGGGACCGGGCTACGAGCAGTACTTC
.	once	TRBV29-1	TRBJ2-3	CSGLEGDTQYF	TGCAGCGGACTAGAAGGGGATACGCAGTATTTT
.	.	TRBV5-4	TRBJ2-7	CASSLDGGGTYEQYF	TGTGCCAGCAGCTTGGATGGAGGGGGCACCTACGAGCAGTACTTC
.	.	TRBV7-6	TRBJ2-3	CASSLLRGAQTDTQYF	TGTGCCAGCAGCTTATTACGGGGGGCGCAAACAGATACGCAGTATTTT
TRBD1	.	TRBV4-2	TRBJ1-5	CASSLRGQEQPQHF	TGTGCCAGCAGCCTAAGGGGGCAAGAGCAGCCCCAGCATTTT
.	.	TRBV28	TRBJ2-2	CATPAGAVGGELFF	TGTGCCACACCGGCCGGGGCCGTCGGCGGGGAGCTGTTTTTT
.	.	TRBV28	TRBJ2-1	CASSLTLSSYNEQFF	TGTGCCAGCAGTTTGACCTTGAGCTCCTACAATGAGCAGTTCTTC
TRBD2	.	TRBV11-2	TRBJ2-3	CASSVLAGGTDTQYF	TGTGCCAGCAGCGTACTAGCGGGAGGCACAGATACGCAGTATTTT
TRBD1	.	TRBV11-2	TRBJ1-2	CASSLRTGVLGYTF	TGTGCCAGCAGCTTACGGACAGGAGTCCTAGGCTACACCTTC
TRBD1	.	TRBV19	TRBJ1-2	CASSTTGTGPSHYGYTF	TGTGCCAGTAGTACAACGGGGACAGGGCCTTCCCACTATGGCTACACCTTC
TRBD1	few	TRBV5-1	TRBJ1-2	CASSSGTGVLNYGYTF	TGCGCCAGCAGCTCAGGGACAGGAGTTCTTAACTATGGCTACACCTTC
.	once	TRBV28	TRBJ1-2	CASSSKVYGYTF	TGTGCCAGCAGTTCAAAGGTCTATGGCTACACCTTC
.	.	TRBV5-4	TRBJ2-1	CASSEPGGAEQFF	TGTGCCAGCAGTGAACCAGGGGGGGCGGAGCAGTTCTTC
.	.	TRBV7-9	TRBJ2-1	CASSSGIDSPRSYNEQFF	TGTGCCAGCAGCTCGGGAATAGACTCCCCTCGCTCCTACAATGAGCAGTTCTTC
TRBD1	.	TRBV6-1	TRBJ1-1	CASSEARGLTRAFF	TGTGCCAGCAGTGAGGCTAGGGGGCTGACCCGAGCTTTCTTT
TRBD1	.	TRBV27	TRBJ2-7	CASSSQGARREQYF	TGTGCCAGCAGTTCTCAGGGGGCGCGGAGAGAGCAGTACTTC
TRBD1	.	TRBV19	TRBJ1-1	CASSTDRVLGAFF	TGTGCCAGTAGTACTGACAGGGTGCTCGGAGCTTTCTTT
.	.	TRBV5-1	TRBJ2-7	CASSLAVVHEQYF	TGCGCCAGCAGCTTGGCGGTGGTCCACGAGCAGTACTTC
TRBD2	.	TRBV19	TRBJ2-3	CASSGRLAGSADTQYF	TGTGCCAGTAGTGGAAGACTAGCGGGGTCGGCAGATACGCAGTATTTT
.	.	TRBV5-1	TRBJ2-1	CASSFVSNGGGEQFF	TGCGCCAGCAGCTTTGTGTCCAACGGGGGTGGTGAGCAGTTCTTC
TRBD1	.	TRBV9	TRBJ1-5	CASSPTTGGPQHF	TGTGCCAGCAGCCCCACGACAGGGGGACCCCAGCATTTT
TRBD1	.	TRBV30	TRBJ1-6	CAWGDRVSPLHF	TGTGCCTGGGGGGACAGGGTGTCACCCCTCCACTTT
TRBD1	once	TRBV19	TRBJ1-5	CASSLDRAGNQPQHF	TGTGCCAGTAGCCTAGACAGGGCGGGCAATCAGCCCCAGCATTTT
.	.	TRBV6-1	TRBJ2-5	CASSRTGETQYF	TGTGCCAGCAGTCGAACGGGGGAGACCCAGTACTTC
.	.	TRBV30	TRBJ1-5	CAWSTSSHSNQPQHF	TGTGCCTGGAGTACCTCCAGCCATAGCAATCAGCCCCAGCATTTT
.	.	TRBV19	TRBJ1-5	CASTRGAYSNQPQHF	TGTGCCAGTACAAGGGGAGCTTATAGCAATCAGCCCCAGCATTTT
.	.	TRBV5-6	TRBJ1-6	CASSLVHWDSPLHF	TGTGCCAGCAGCTTGGTTCATTGGGATTCACCCCTCCACTTT
TRBD1	.	TRBV23-1	TRBJ2-2	CASSKLTGGCSIRGELFF	TGCGCCAGCTCCAAGCTAACAGGGGGCTGTAGTATTCGGGGGGAGCTGTTTTTT
.	once	TRBV11-1	TRBJ2-3	CASSLGIKPRTDTQYF	TGTGCCAGCAGCTTAGGGATTAAGCCCCGCACAGATACGCAGTATTTT
.	.	TRBV11-2	TRBJ2-2	CASSLVGNAGELFF	TGTGCCAGCAGCTTAGTAGGGAATGCGGGGGAGCTGTTTTTT
.	.	TRBV5-1	TRBJ1-1	CASSAGVNTEAFF	TGCGCCAGCAGCGCGGGGGTGAACACTGAAGCTTTCTTT
TRBD1	.	TRBV6-5	TRBJ2-3	CASSNNRGTDTQYF	TGTGCCAGCAGTAACAACAGGGGGACAGATACGCAGTATTTT
TRBD1	.	TRBV5-4	TRBJ1-1	CASSPGQGRLEAFF	TGTGCCAGCAGCCCGGGACAGGGACGCCTCGAAGCTTTCTTT
.	.	TRBV7-2	TRBJ2-7	CASSLTQTSYEQYF	TGTGCCAGCAGCTTAACTCAAACATCCTACGAGCAGTACTTC
TRBD2	.	TRBV12-5	TRBJ2-2	CASGYIAGVTTGELFF	TGTGCTAGTGGTTATATAGCGGGAGTTACTACCGGGGAGCTGTTTTTT
TRBD1	once	TRBV7-9	TRBJ1-5	CASSLDRTGSRISNQPQHF	TGTGCCAGCAGCTTAGATAGGACAGGGAGCAGGATTAGCAATCAGCCCCAGCATTTT